A single sample is the source of the 8 T cell receptor beta chains below, sequenced in a study of CD8 T cells in ankylosing spondylitis. One entry per CDR3 protein, called by TCRdb with MiXCR from the 5' RACE reads. The sample has tens of thousands of distinct CDR3 sequences; under 5.5% are singletons. Source material: blood, either unsorted or a sorted T cell fraction (not recorded which). These receptors came from a male donor with ankylosing spondylitis or in good health (not recorded which).

This clonotype was counted ten times or more. The rearrangement uses TRBV4-3 and TRBJ2-5, with TRBD2 as a possible D gene (6 bases). The germline V and J ends were trimmed by 0 bases and 4 bases, with 18 bases remaining between them. The CDR3 sequence is 17 residues long. Germline V lookup: CDR1 LGHNA, CDR2 YSLEER. Here the CDR3 DNA reads TGCGCCAGCAGCCAAGATCGGTATATGGAGGGTGGAGAGACCCAGTACTTC. Translating it yields CASSQDRYMEGGETQYF.

This clonotype was counted only a few times. V and J are TRBV7-8 and TRBJ2-7, with 7 bases fitting TRBD1. The ends lost 6 bases at V and 0 bases at J; junction bases unmatched: 8. The CDR3 loop spans 15 amino acids. CDR1 is SGHVS and CDR2 is FQNEAQ in the germline V gene. In DNA, the CDR3 is TGTGCCAGCAGTCACTCGACAGGGACCTCCTACGAGCAGTACTTC. Translation gives CASSHSTGTSYEQYF.

This clonotype was counted many times. J is TRBJ2-5 and V is TRBV5-1; no clear D gene. V was cut by 4 bases and J by 2 bases, with 15 bases left in between. The germline gives CDR1 SGHRS, CDR2 YFSETQ. The CDR3 runs to 15 residues. CDR3 DNA: TGCGCCAGCAGCACTGGCATAGGAGCGCAAGAGACCCAGTACTTC. Amino acid sequence: CASSTGIGAQETQYF.

This clonotype has at least ten counts. The chain links TRBV11-3 to TRBJ1-3, with a tentative D call TRBD1 (6 bases). The V gene lost 5 bases and the J gene lost 0 bases, with 8 bases spanning the gap. Germline values: CDR1 SGHNT, CDR2 YENEEA. There are 14 residues in the CDR3. CDR3: CASSPGDSGNTIYF. The CDR3 region has the DNA TGTGCCAGCAGCCCAGGGGACTCTGGAAACACCATATATTTT.

This clonotype was detected only a few times. This chain connects TRBV7-9 to TRBJ2-1; D is undetermined. V lost 1 base, J lost 7 bases, and 8 bases lay in between. This CDR3 region has 13 residues. Germline CDR1 and CDR2: SEHNR and FQNEAQ (reference sequence). In DNA, the CDR3 is TGTGCCAGCAGCTTAGAGCCGCGAAATGAGCAGTTCTTC. It encodes CASSLEPRNEQFF.

This clonotype has a handful of counts. The V call is TRBV19, the J call TRBJ2-1; 7 bases are shared with TRBD1. The germline V gene encodes CDR1 LNHDA and CDR2 SQIVND (reference sequence). This CDR3 spans 15 amino acids. Losses at the gene ends were 6 bases for V and 8 bases for J; bases not matched to a gene: 13. In DNA, the CDR3 is TGTGCCAGTAGCCCCCTGACAGGGATTTCGGATGAGCAGTTCTTC. Its translation is CASSPLTGISDEQFF.

Ten or more counts support this clonotype. The V and J genes are TRBV12-3 or TRBV12-4 and TRBJ1-2, with D possibly being TRBD1 (5 bases). V lost 5 bases, J lost 4 bases, and 20 bases lay in between. The CDR3 spans 16 residues. The DNA of the CDR3 is TGTGCCAGCAGTCTTGCCGCGGGGGATTACCCCTATGGCTACACCTTC. As protein: CASSLAAGDYPYGYTF.

The table lists this clonotype with many counts. The chain couples TRBV5-1 to TRBJ2-3; unclear D gene. The CDR3 has 14 amino acids. Trimming took off 4 bases at V and 2 bases at J, with 11 bases between the two ends. Per the germline V gene, CDR1 is SGHRS and CDR2 is YFSETQ. This CDR3 is CASSPGPTTDTQYF. The DNA for the CDR3 is TGCGCCAGCAGCCCGGGCCCCACCACAGATACGCAGTATTTT.